The T cell receptor beta chain described here comes from a study of CD8+ T cells in alopecia areata (dated by TCRdb to 2016 to 2018). In the study overall: Treated patients were enrolled in an open-label pilot trial of oral tofacitinib at 5 to 10 mg twice daily for moderate-to-severe alopecia areata. Patients stayed on tofacitinib for 6 to 18 months and then had 6 months of follow-up off drug so that delayed response and recurrence could be assessed. High-throughput TCRbeta sequencing was used to examine T cell clonal expansion in alopecia areata in both the C3H/HeJ mouse model and human patients. In humans, TCRbeta sequencing was performed on scalp tissue and on sorted CD4+ and CD8+ peripheral blood T cells from healthy controls and from patients with patchy or totalis/universalis alopecia areata. Biopsies were taken from tofacitinib-treated patients at baseline and again at 4 and 24 weeks into treatment, and several of those patients also had a later scalp biopsy. Clonality in the scalp was compared among normal scalp (n=4), patchy alopecia areata scalp (n=8), and alopecia totalis/universalis scalp (n=8). RNA was obtained with the PAXgene miRNA kit for fixed scalp, the miRNeasy kit for PBMCs, and the RNeasy kit for mouse skin. Amplification of TCRbeta CDR3 regions was done by immunoSEQ multiplex PCR using 35 Vbeta forward primers and 13 Jbeta reverse primers.

The time point tag for this specimen amounts to: baseline before oral tofacitinib. Lesional scalp punch biopsies and peripheral blood were collected from alopecia areata patients. After PBMCs were isolated by density centrifugation and stained for CD3, CD4 and CD8, a FACSAria was used to sort CD4+ and CD8+ T cells. As concerns this clone: Its recognized antigen is unknown. The input lacks base qualities; no much larger clone sits a single base away.

Broader findings and caveats from the paper: Scalp TCR repertoire analysis is complicated because resident alphabeta T cells in normal human skin are also sequenced, whereas mouse skin is dominated by gammadelta T cells. TCR sequences shared between patients were less clear than in mice, possibly partly because of HLA diversity in the patient population. Higher clonality and more expanded CD8+ clones were observed in lesional scalp than in normal scalp, particularly in alopecia totalis/universalis, a finding suggestive of antigenic drive.

The germline V gene encodes CDR1 LNHDA and CDR2 SQIVND (reference sequence). The CDR3 goes from the cysteine to the phenylalanine over 15 residues. Just CDR3 DNA is preserved here, 45 bases in frame from base 1. V is cut by 6 bases and J by 1 base, and the space between the germline ends is 12 bases. Library prep was done by the immunoSEQ multiplex PCR assay. For TCR sequencing, RNA was extracted from every sample and reverse transcribed into cDNA to serve as template. First-strand cDNA was synthesized with SuperScript III using a 2:1 mix of oligo-dT and random hexamers. A synthetic immune receptor repertoire was used to assess amplification bias, and residual bias was removed computationally. As for the authors' bioinformatics: Raw reads were preprocessed to remove errors, and CDR3 was defined by IMGT conventions from the conserved cysteine to phenylalanine. Clonality was computed by normalizing Shannon entropy by log2 of the number of productive unique TCRs and subtracting the result from 1. Scalp TCRbeta sequences were cross-referenced with sorted blood CD4 and CD8 repertoires so that the CD4 or CD8 identity of scalp clones could be inferred. TCRdb provides this immuneACCESS table in a form limited to in-frame rearrangements. Some clones are lacking; in checked studies, under half of them reflect an unresolved V gene, and why the rest are absent is not known. That table supplies the V and J calls and clone size; D and trimming were determined from the DNA. Recorded for this sample are about 200,000 clones; roughly 57% of them occurred a single time. 0.45% of the sample goes to the ten largest clones.

Material: CD4+ T cells sorted from blood, obtained at week 0. The clonotype comes from a human donor with alopecia areata. The chain is assembled from TRBV19 and TRBJ2-2, with no confident D gene call. The CDR3 reads CASSRIRRNTGELFF. In nucleotides, the sequence is TGTGCCAGTAGCCGAATCAGACGGAACACCGGGGAGCTGTTTTTT.